Below are 7 T cell receptor beta chains sequenced from a single sample in a study of Ad26.COV2.S vaccination and SARS-CoV-2 variants. Specified treatment: some 19 received Ad26.COV2.S at low or high dose, single or two shots; about five received placebo; per-sample allocation not given. Samples were taken on day 63 after the first vaccine or placebo injection. Assay used: immunoSEQ multiplex PCR; TCRdb lists only in-frame clones, some missing. Here the sample spans hundreds of thousands of clones, roughly nine tenths being singletons. Material: peripheral blood, obtained in a trial of Ad26.COV2.S vaccine versus placebo. The receptor set was obtained from a person between 18 and 65 years old who received the Ad26.COV2.S COVID-19 vaccine or a placebo.

The chain recombines TRBV29-1 with TRBJ1-1; D gene uncertain. The CDR3 contains 13 residues. With 3 bases removed from V and 7 bases from J, the gap between germline ends came to 15 bases. The V gene's germline CDR1 is SQVTM and CDR2 ANQGSEA. CDR3 in amino acids: CSVEARPQGEAFF. The CDR3 DNA sequence: TGCAGCGTTGAGGCCCGCCCCCAAGGTGAAGCTTTCTTT.

This clone was found once. The gene calls are TRBV15 and TRBJ2-7; unclear D gene. Between the trimmed V and J ends, which lost 5 bases and 3 bases, there was a span of 14 bases. The CDR3 spans 14 residues. The V gene's germline CDR1 is LNHNV and CDR2 YYDKDF (reference sequence). CDR3 sequence reads: CATSPQIGNYEQYV. The CDR3, as DNA: TGTGCCACCAGCCCACAGATTGGGAACTACGAGCAGTACGTC.

This chain joins TRBV7-2 and TRBJ1-5; D is undetermined. The CDR3 has 15 amino acids. V was clipped by 2 bases and J by 3 bases, with 11 bases between them. Germline V gives CDR1 SGHTA, CDR2 FQGNSA. DNA for the CDR3: TGTGCCAGCAGCTTATTTAGGGCGGTCAATCAGCCCCAGCATTTT. This translates into CASSLFRAVNQPQHF.

This rearrangement joins TRBV12-3 or TRBV12-4 to TRBJ2-7, with 8 bases fitting TRBD1. The CDR3 sequence is 13 residues long. Germline trimming cut 6 bases from V and 3 bases from J; bases unmatched to any gene: 4. In nucleotides, the CDR3 is TGTGCCAGCAGCTCGGGACAGGTCTACGAGCAGTACGTC. Encoded protein: CASSSGQVYEQYV.

The chain joins TRBV19 to TRBJ1-3, with 7 bases lining up with TRBD1. This CDR3 contains 14 residues. The germline CDR1 and CDR2 sequences are LNHDA and SQIVND (reference sequence). V dropped 6 bases and J dropped 11; count of bases not matched to a gene: 13. DNA of the CDR3: TGTGCCAGTAGACTTTCAGGGGGACCTACTTCCATATATTTT. This sequence encodes CASRLSGGPTSIYF.

The chain has TRBV7-9 and TRBJ2-5, with TRBD1 matching over 8 bases. V lost 2 bases, J lost 4 bases, and 6 bases stayed unmatched. Germline V lookup: CDR1 SEHNR, CDR2 FQNEAQ (reference sequence). The CDR3 is 15 residues long. The CDR3 loop reads CASSLMSTGVETQYF. The CDR3 DNA is TGTGCCAGCAGCTTAATGTCGACAGGGGTAGAGACCCAGTACTTC.

V is TRBV2 and J is TRBJ1-1, with D hard to call. V gave up 4 bases and J gave up 0 bases, with 6 bases separating them. The CDR3 covers 13 residues. Germline V gene data show CDR1 as SNHLY and CDR2 as FYNNEI. CDR3 DNA sequence: TGTGCCAGCAGTGGCAGATTGAACACTGAAGCTTTCTTT. Its protein product is CASSGRLNTEAFF.